This TCR beta chain was identified in a study of cytomegalovirus exposure and HLA in healthy donors. Study-wide context: An early data release held some 89 million unique TCRs from HLA-typed donors. Findings and caveats of the study: It was reported that the classifier diagnosed cytomegalovirus status with high specificity and sensitivity in both the original and validation cohorts.

60 Vbeta and 13 Jbeta primers were used in PCR. Clones were read by immunoSEQ multiplex PCR, and TCRdb kept only the in-frame ones, dropping some. The sample holds fewer than 200,000 clones, roughly two thirds seen once. Trimming left V 3 bases short and J 2 bases short, with 9 bases between. This CDR3 has 14 amino acids. Germline assignment: CDR1 LNHDA and CDR2 SQIVND (reference sequence). In regard to this clone: Its antigen remains unidentified.

The chain is built from TRBV19 and TRBJ2-3, with no clear D. This sequence originates from a woman younger than 45 in good health and CMV-seronegative. The source material was PBMCs. CDR3 nucleotides: TGTGCCAGTAGTATTTCCCAGATCACAGATACGCAGTATTTT. This gives the protein CASSISQITDTQYF. Based on the CDR3 plus reference TRBV19 and TRBJ2-3, the full variable domain is DGGITQSPKYLFRKEGQNVTLSCEQNLNHDAMYWYRQDPGQGLRLIYYSQIVNDFQKGDIAEGYSVSREKKESFPLTVTSAQKNPTAFYLCASSISQITDTQYFGPGTRLTVL.